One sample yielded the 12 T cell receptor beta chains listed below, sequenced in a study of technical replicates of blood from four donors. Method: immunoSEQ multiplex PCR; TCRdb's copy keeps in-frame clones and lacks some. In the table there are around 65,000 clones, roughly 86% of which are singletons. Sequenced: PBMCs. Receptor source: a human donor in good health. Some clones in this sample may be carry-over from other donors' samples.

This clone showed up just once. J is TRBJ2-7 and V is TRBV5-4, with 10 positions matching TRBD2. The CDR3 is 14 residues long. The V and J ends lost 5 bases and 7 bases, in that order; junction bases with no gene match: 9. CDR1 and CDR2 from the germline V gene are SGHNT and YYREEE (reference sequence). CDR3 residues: CASSQRTSGLEQYF. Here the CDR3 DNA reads TGTGCCAGCAGTCAACGGACTAGCGGCCTAGAGCAGTACTTC.

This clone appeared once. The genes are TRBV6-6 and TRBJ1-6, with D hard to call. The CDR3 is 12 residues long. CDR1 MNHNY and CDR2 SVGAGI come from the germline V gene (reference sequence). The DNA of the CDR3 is TGTGCAGTCCAGAACGGGAATTCACCCCTCCACTTT. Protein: CAVQNGNSPLHF.

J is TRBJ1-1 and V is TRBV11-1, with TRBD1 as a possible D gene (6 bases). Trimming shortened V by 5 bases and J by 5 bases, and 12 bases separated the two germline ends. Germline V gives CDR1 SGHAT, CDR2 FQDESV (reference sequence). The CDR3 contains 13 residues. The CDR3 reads CASSRGQYTEAFF. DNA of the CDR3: TGTGCCAGCAGCCGTGGACAGTATACTGAAGCTTTCTTT.

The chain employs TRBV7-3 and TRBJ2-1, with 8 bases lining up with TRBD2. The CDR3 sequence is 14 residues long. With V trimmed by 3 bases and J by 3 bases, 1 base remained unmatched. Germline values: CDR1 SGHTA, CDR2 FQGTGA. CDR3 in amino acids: CASSFGGGYNEQFF. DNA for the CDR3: TGTGCCAGCAGCTTCGGGGGGGGCTACAATGAGCAGTTCTTC.

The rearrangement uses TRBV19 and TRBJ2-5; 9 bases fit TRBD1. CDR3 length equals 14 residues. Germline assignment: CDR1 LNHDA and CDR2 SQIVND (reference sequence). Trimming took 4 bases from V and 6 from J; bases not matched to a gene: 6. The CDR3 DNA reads TGTGCCAGTAGTACGGGGGACAGGGCAAAGACCCAGTACTTC. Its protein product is CASSTGDRAKTQYF. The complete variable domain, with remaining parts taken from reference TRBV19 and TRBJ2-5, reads DGGITQSPKYLFRKEGQNVTLSCEQNLNHDAMYWYRQDPGQGLRLIYYSQIVNDFQKGDIAEGYSVSREKKESFPLTVTSAQKNPTAFYLCASSTGDRAKTQYFGPGTRLLVL.

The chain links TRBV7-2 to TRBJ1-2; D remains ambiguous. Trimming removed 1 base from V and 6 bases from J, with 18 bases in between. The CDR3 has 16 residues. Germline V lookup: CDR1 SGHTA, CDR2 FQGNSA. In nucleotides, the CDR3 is TGTGCCAGCAGCTTAGGTCTAGCACCCGATCTCGATGGCTACACCTTC. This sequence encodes CASSLGLAPDLDGYTF.

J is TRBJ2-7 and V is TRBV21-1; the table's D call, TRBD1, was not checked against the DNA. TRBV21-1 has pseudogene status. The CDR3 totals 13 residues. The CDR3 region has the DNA TGTGCCACCCTGAAAACAGGGTCCTACGAGCAGTACTTC. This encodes CATLKTGSYEQYF.

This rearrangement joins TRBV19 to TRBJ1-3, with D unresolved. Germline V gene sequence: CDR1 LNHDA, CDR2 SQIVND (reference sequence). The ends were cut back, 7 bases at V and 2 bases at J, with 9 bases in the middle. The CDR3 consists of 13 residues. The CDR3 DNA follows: TGTGCCAGTAACGTAAGCCCTGGAAACACCATATATTTT. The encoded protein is CASNVSPGNTIYF.

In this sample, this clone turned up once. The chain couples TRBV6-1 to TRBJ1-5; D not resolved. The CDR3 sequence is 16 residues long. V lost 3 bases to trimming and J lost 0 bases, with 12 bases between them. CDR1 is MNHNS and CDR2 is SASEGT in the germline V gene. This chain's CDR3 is CASSETSTLSNQPQHF. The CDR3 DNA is TGTGCCAGCAGTGAGACTAGCACGCTTAGCAATCAGCCCCAGCATTTT.

Here the CDR3 reads CASYPERALKAFF. The CDR3 DNA is TGTGCCAGCTACCCTGAGAGGGCGTTGAAGGCTTTCTTT. This chain connects TRBV28 to TRBJ1-1; D not certain. The CDR3 is 13 amino acids. V was clipped by 8 bases and J by 11 bases, with 21 bases between them. Germline V gives CDR1 MDHEN, CDR2 SYDVKM.

This CDR3 reads CASSEPTRGNEQFF. In DNA form, the CDR3 reads TGTGCCAGCAGTGAACCCACCAGGGGCAATGAGCAGTTCTTC. The chain uses TRBV6-1 and TRBJ2-1; the D gene is possibly TRBD1 (6 bases). Germline CDR1 reads MNHNS; CDR2 reads SASEGT. V was cut by 2 bases and J by 6 bases, with 11 bases left in between. CDR3 length equals 14 residues.

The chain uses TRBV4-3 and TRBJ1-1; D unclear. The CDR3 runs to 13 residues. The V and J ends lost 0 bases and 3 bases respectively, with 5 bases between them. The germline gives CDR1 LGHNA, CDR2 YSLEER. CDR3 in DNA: TGCGCCAGCAGCCAAGACCGGGACACTGAAGCTTTCTTT. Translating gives CASSQDRDTEAFF.